These 22 T cell receptor beta chains share one sample of origin, sequenced in a study of blood T cells in healthy people across ages. Then a second PCR, running about 7 to 11 cycles, was carried out with a sample-barcoded 5' primer and a J-beta primer mix. TCRdb recomputed calls from the 5' RACE reads with MiXCR, one row per CDR3 protein. The sample includes about 1.4 million distinct CDR3 sequences, almost 60% of them seen just once. Sequenced input: blood. These receptor sequences come from a man aged 18 to 29 in good health.

This chain uses TRBV14 with TRBJ2-7; TRBD2 agrees at 7 bases. CDR1 and CDR2 (germline): SGHDN, FVKESK. CDR3 size: 14 residues. The ends lost 5 bases at V and 6 bases at J; junction bases unmatched: 10. The CDR3 nucleotides are TGTGCCAGCAGCGGCGCGGGAGCAATCTCCGAGCAGTACTTC. Translation gives CASSGAGAISEQYF.

The rearrangement uses TRBV5-6 and TRBJ2-1; a weak D match, TRBD1 (5 bases). With 6 bases removed from V and 7 bases from J, the gap between germline ends came to 26 bases. The CDR3 sequence is 17 residues long. The V gene's germline CDR1 is SGHDT and CDR2 YYEEEE. CDR3 sequence (DNA): TGTGCCAGCAAACCGGACAAGCCGGTGTTGGTCGCTAATGAGCAGTTCTTC. This translates into CASKPDKPVLVANEQFF.

The chain has TRBV2 and TRBJ2-7; D unclear. The CDR3 contains 14 residues. Germline V gene lookup returns CDR1 SNHLY and CDR2 FYNNEI. V dropped 4 bases and J dropped 4 bases, with 14 bases sitting between them. The CDR3 DNA is TGTGCCAGCAGTGTCAACAGCCCGAAATACGAGCAGTACTTC. This sequence encodes CASSVNSPKYEQYF.

The rearrangement uses TRBV29-1 and TRBJ1-2; TRBD1 is a possible D gene (6 bases). From germline, CDR1 is SQVTM and CDR2 ANQGSEA. Trimming removed 5 bases at V and 3 bases at J, with 10 bases between. The CDR3 sequence is 12 residues long. The CDR3 sequence: CSVKSGDYGYTF. Here the CDR3 DNA reads TGCAGCGTTAAGTCAGGGGACTATGGCTACACCTTC.

This clonotype was detected only once. The J gene is TRBJ1-1, the V gene TRBV7-2; D not certain. The V gene lost 5 bases and the J gene lost 2 bases, with 6 bases spanning the gap. The CDR3 runs 12 residues. From germline, CDR1 is SGHTA and CDR2 FQGNSA. CDR3 DNA: TGTGCCAGCAGCCCACACAACACTGAAGCTTTCTTT. Translated: CASSPHNTEAFF.

The chain employs TRBV2 and TRBJ2-4; no definite D call. The DNA end favors TRBJ2-7, so the J call may be wrong. Germline V lookup: CDR1 SNHLY, CDR2 FYNNEI. The CDR3 spans 14 residues. This chain's CDR3 is CASSDLKGSYEQYF. The DNA for the CDR3 is TGTGCCAGCAGTGATCTGAAAGGGTCCTACGAGCAGTACTTC.

This sequence joins TRBV27 and TRBJ1-5, with D unclear. Germline CDR1 is MNHEY and CDR2 is SMNVEV (reference sequence). Deletions cut 6 bases from V and 2 bases from J, with 11 bases between. This CDR3 has 14 amino acids. The CDR3, as DNA: TGTGCCAGCAGCCCTCAAGCTGGCAATCAGCCCCAGCATTTT. Its protein product is CASSPQAGNQPQHF.

The rearrangement links TRBV3-1 to TRBJ2-1; 8 bases line up with TRBD1. The CDR3 extends over 15 amino acids. V was pared by 0 bases and J by 8 bases, with 6 bases of the junction left unmatched. Germline V gene sequence: CDR1 LGHDT, CDR2 YNNKEL (reference sequence). In nucleotides, the CDR3 is TGTGCCAGCAGCCAAGATAGCACAGGGGGAGATGAGCAGTTCTTC. Amino acid sequence: CASSQDSTGGDEQFF.

This clonotype occurred a few times. This chain links TRBV7-9 with TRBJ2-3; D is possibly TRBD1 or TRBD2 (5 bases each). CDR3 length equals 15 residues. V shed 5 bases and J shed 4 bases, with 16 bases lying between them. Per germline, CDR1 SEHNR and CDR2 FQNEAQ (reference sequence). The CDR3 here is CASSQEGRVSDTQYF. CDR3 DNA: TGTGCCAGCAGCCAAGAGGGACGGGTATCAGATACGCAGTATTTT. Together with reference TRBV7-9 and TRBJ2-3, the CDR3 gives the full variable domain: DTGVSQNPRHKITKRGQNVTFRCDPISEHNRLYWYRQTLGQGPEFLTYFQNEAQLEKSRLLSDRFSAERPKGSFSTLEIQRTEQGDSAMYLCASSQEGRVSDTQYFGPGTRLTVL.

This clonotype was counted only a few times. The V call is TRBV29-1, the J call TRBJ1-2, with D unclear. The germline V gene encodes CDR1 SQVTM and CDR2 ANQGSEA. CDR3 length: 11 residues. Trimming left V 8 bases short and J 7 bases short, with 14 bases between. For the CDR3, the DNA is TGCAGCCACCCGGCCAGCAGTGGCTACACCTTC. Translation gives CSHPASSGYTF. Looking up the rest from reference TRBV29-1 and TRBJ1-2 gives the full variable domain: SAVISQKPSRDICQRGTSLTIQCQVDSQVTMMFWYRQQPGQSLTLIATANQGSEATYESGFVIDKFPISRPNLTFSTLTVSNMSPEDSSIYLCSHPASSGYTFGSGTRLTVV.

V usage is TRBV9 and J usage is TRBJ2-7, with TRBD2 identical over 10 bases. CDR3 length: 16 amino acids. J was trimmed by 3 bases and V by 2 bases; bases with no gene match: 8. Germline V lookup: CDR1 SGDLS, CDR2 YYNGEE. CDR3 amino acids: CASSVSGGVPLYEQYF. The CDR3 DNA reads TGTGCCAGCAGCGTCAGCGGGGGGGTACCCCTCTACGAGCAGTACTTC.

CDR3 in DNA: TGTGCCAGCAGCCCCGACAAAGGCAATGAGCAGTTCTTC. Translation: CASSPDKGNEQFF. The V call is TRBV5-6, the J call TRBJ2-1; D remains ambiguous. Germline V lookup: CDR1 SGHDT, CDR2 YYEEEE. CDR3 length equals 13 residues. V was trimmed by 4 bases and J by 6 bases, leaving 11 bases between them.

As regards this clonotype: At one of its ends the junction is not consistent with the germline gene, which may arise from a read error. The chain is built from TRBV6-5 and TRBJ2-1, with D unresolved. CDR3 size: 15 residues. Germline V gene lookup returns CDR1 MNHEY and CDR2 SVGAGI. The CDR3 loop reads CANSYGLMPLNEQFF. The CDR3 nucleotides are TGTGCCAACAGTTACGGGCTTATGCCCTTGAATGAGCAGTTCTTC.

The genes are TRBV2 and TRBJ2-5; 9 bases are a match to TRBD2. The tail of the sequence fits TRBJ2-7 better, so the J call may be wrong. This CDR3 has 13 residues. Germline CDR1 is SNHLY and CDR2 is FYNNEI. This CDR3 is CASSGQREAEQYF. The CDR3 coding sequence is TGTGCCAGCAGCGGGCAGCGGGAGGCCGAGCAGTACTTC.

This chain joins TRBV10-3 and TRBJ2-1; D remains unclear. The CDR3 has 18 amino acids. The V end lost 5 bases, the J end lost 0 bases, and 20 bases lay between the germline ends. From germline, CDR1 is ENHRY and CDR2 SYGVKD. In nucleotides, the CDR3 is TGTGCCATCAGTCCACCAAGCGTCAGGTTTAGCTCCTACAATGAGCAGTTCTTC. Translated, it gives CAISPPSVRFSSYNEQFF.

This clonotype was observed a handful of times. This chain connects TRBV19 to TRBJ1-2; D remains unclear. The CDR3 is 8 amino acids. Germline V gene data show CDR1 as LNHDA and CDR2 as SQIVND (reference sequence). Trimming took off 9 bases at V and 7 bases at J, with 3 bases between the two ends. The CDR3: CASGGYTF. The CDR3 DNA sequence: TGTGCCAGCGGTGGCTACACCTTC.

This clonotype appeared a few times. The chain joins TRBV20-1 to TRBJ1-4, with 8 bases fitting TRBD1. The germline V gene encodes CDR1 DFQATT and CDR2 SNEGSKA (reference sequence). J gave up 1 base and V 4 bases, and 2 bases lay outside the gene matches. The length of the CDR3 is 14 residues. The CDR3 nucleotides are TGCAGTGCTACAGGGGGCGAAACTAATGAAAAACTGTTTTTT. Its protein product is CSATGGETNEKLFF.

This clonotype occurred once. This chain uses TRBV10-3 with TRBJ2-1; TRBD2 agrees at 12 bases. CDR3 length: 16 residues. CDR1 and CDR2 from the germline V gene are ENHRY and SYGVKD. Trimming took 4 bases from V and 3 from J; bases not matched to a gene: 4. The CDR3 is CAISAELAGGYNEQFF. DNA of the CDR3: TGTGCCATCAGTGCCGAACTAGCGGGAGGCTACAATGAGCAGTTCTTC.

The V call is TRBV20-1, the J call TRBJ1-1, with D perhaps TRBD1 (5 bases). CDR3 length: 16 residues. Germline V gives CDR1 DFQATT, CDR2 SNEGSKA (reference sequence). With 3 bases removed from V and 7 bases from J, the gap between germline ends came to 24 bases. CDR3 region: CSASEWGVLAGGEAFF. The CDR3 DNA follows: TGCAGTGCTAGTGAGTGGGGGGTGCTAGCAGGTGGTGAAGCTTTCTTT.

CDR3 sequence reads: CASSEFPRGHTEAFF. The CDR3 DNA sequence: TGTGCCAGCAGTGAATTCCCCCGGGGACACACTGAAGCTTTCTTT. The chain is built from TRBV25-1 and TRBJ1-1; D perhaps matches TRBD1 (5 bases). Germline lookup yields CDR1 MGHDK and CDR2 SYGVNS. The CDR3 is 15 amino acids. V shed 1 base and J shed 3 bases, with 12 bases lying between them.

The V and J genes are TRBV7-9 and TRBJ2-7; TRBD2 matches 7 bases. V dropped 11 bases and J dropped 2; count of bases not matched to a gene: 12. The CDR3 loop spans 14 amino acids. Germline CDR1 is SEHNR and CDR2 is FQNEAQ (reference sequence). CDR3 amino acids: CALGTLAETYEQYF. The CDR3 nucleotides read TGTGCCCTCGGAACGCTAGCGGAAACCTACGAGCAGTACTTC.

This clonotype was counted a single time. J is TRBJ2-7 and V is TRBV7-9; D perhaps matches TRBD1 (5 bases). This CDR3 has 15 amino acids. V gave up 3 bases and J gave up 5 bases, with 17 bases separating them. The germline gives CDR1 SEHNR, CDR2 FQNEAQ (reference sequence). The CDR3 reads CASSLDRQFNHEQYF. The CDR3 DNA reads TGTGCCAGCAGCTTGGATAGACAGTTTAACCACGAGCAGTACTTC.